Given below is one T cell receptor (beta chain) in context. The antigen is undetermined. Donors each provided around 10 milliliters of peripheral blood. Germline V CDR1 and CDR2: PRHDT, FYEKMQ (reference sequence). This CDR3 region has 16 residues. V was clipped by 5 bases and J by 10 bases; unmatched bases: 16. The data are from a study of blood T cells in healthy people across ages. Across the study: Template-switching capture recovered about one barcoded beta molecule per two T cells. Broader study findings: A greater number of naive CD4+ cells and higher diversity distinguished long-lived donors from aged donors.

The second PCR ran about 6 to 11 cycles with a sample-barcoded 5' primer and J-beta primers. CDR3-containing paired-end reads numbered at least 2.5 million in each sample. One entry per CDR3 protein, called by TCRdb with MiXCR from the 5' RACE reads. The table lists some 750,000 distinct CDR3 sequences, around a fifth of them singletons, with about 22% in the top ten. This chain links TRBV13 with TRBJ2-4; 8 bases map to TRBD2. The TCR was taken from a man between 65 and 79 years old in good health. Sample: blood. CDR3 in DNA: TGTGCCAGCAGCGGAAGTGGTAGCGGGACCTCATTGATTCAGTACTTC. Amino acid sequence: CASSGSGSGTSLIQYF.